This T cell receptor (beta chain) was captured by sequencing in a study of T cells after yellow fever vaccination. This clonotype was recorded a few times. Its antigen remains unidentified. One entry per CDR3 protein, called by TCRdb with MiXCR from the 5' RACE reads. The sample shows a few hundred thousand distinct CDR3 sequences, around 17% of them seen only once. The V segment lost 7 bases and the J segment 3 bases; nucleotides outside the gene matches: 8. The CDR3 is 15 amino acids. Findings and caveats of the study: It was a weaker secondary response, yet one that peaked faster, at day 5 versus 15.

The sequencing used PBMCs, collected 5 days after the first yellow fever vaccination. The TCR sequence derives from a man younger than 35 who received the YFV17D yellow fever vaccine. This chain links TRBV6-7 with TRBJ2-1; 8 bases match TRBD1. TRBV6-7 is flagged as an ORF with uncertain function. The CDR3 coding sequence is TGTGCCAGCACTTCCCGGACAGGGTGCTACAATGAGCAGTTCTTC. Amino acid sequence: CASTSRTGCYNEQFF.